This T cell receptor beta chain was identified during a study of metastatic and nonmetastatic thyroid tumors. Overall study context: Where malignant and benign thyroid patients were concerned, repertoires were compared across blood and tumor or nodule tissue.

TCRdb re-processed the PCR reads through MiXCR. The sample lists about 15,000 clones, approximately 23% seen once, with less than 15% in the top ten. Patients underwent thyroid surgery, and none had received any treatment before it. The germline gives CDR1 LGHNA, CDR2 YNFKEQ. Trimming removed 4 bases from V and 4 bases from J; junction bases left unmatched: 17. The CDR3 covers 19 residues. The J gene is TRBJ2-3, the V gene TRBV4-2, with 10 bases aligning to TRBD2. Sequenced material: tumor tissue. This clonotype originated in a female donor with papillary thyroid cancer or a benign thyroid nodule (not recorded which). Some clones in this sample may be carry-over from other donors' samples. The CDR3 nucleotides are TGTGCCAGCAGCCGGGGAGTAGCGGGAGGCCCAGGGATCGCAGATACGCAGTATTTT. This codes for CASSRGVAGGPGIADTQYF.